Reported below is one T cell receptor beta chain. Its antigen is not yet known. Per-base quality was not reported, and no clone a single base away is much larger than it. This sample was taken from a study of blood T cell repertoires in COVID-19 (dated by TCRdb to 2019 to 2021). Background for the entire study: The collaborator samples originated in the United States, Italy and Spain and spanned the acute and convalescent phases of COVID-19. The prospective study material was composed of cDNA or gDNA derived from T cells, B-cell-depleted T cells, or PBMCs. Subjects who had been exposed to COVID-19, were actively infected with it, or had recovered from it provided the deeply sampled blood TCRbeta repertoires that made up the dataset. The repertoires were released in a freely available public database intended as a resource for research on the immune response to SARS-CoV-2. The samples were drawn from two sources: the first 160 participants of the ongoing ImmuneRACE study, and 1,000 to 1,500 subjects contributed by 6 global collaborators. Sample metadata almost always included a de-identified subject ID, COVID-19 status, age in years and sex. Where available, HLA class I and class II types were taken from metadata supplied by the sample provider and were not determined by assay-based typing. Broader findings and caveats from the paper: How much clinical and demographic metadata was included differed by source and by participant, and the metadata was provided uncurated.

TCRbeta CDR3 regions were amplified from genomic DNA using the immunoSEQ Assay, a bias-controlled multiplex PCR. Per the authors' processing: Within the assay, amplification of reference gene primers was used to estimate how many nucleated cells each sample contained. To quantify the absolute abundance of each unique TCRbeta CDR3 rearrangement, sequence reads were collapsed and filtered. For each sample, productive Simpson clonality was calculated by taking the square root of Simpson's diversity index across productive rearrangements. Here the immuneACCESS table is served through TCRdb, limited to in-frame sequences with V and J called. Missing clones are a known gap in these copies; in checked studies unresolved V genes cover under half, and the rest lacks a known reason. That table is the source of V, J and clone size, and D and trimming were worked out from the DNA. This sample holds 60,000 to 95,000 clones; roughly 87% were observed only once. The ten largest make up around 6.7% of the sample.

The collaborating institutions used their own protocols to collect whole blood in K2EDTA tubes. For TCRbeta analysis, collaborators shipped samples as frozen whole blood, isolated PBMCs, or DNA extracted from either of those sample types. This TCR was sampled from a woman aged 50 to 60 with acute or convalescent COVID-19. The sequenced sample was peripheral blood.

The sequenced DNA is TGCAGCGTTGAAACAGGGTCCGGACAGCCCCAGCATTTT. This is translated as CSVETGSGQPQHF. This sequence uses TRBV29-1 and TRBJ1-5; the best D guess is TRBD1, with 6 bases matching. Spanning cysteine to phenylalanine, the CDR3 consists of 13 amino acids. The sequence is cut down to CDR3 DNA, 39 bases in frame from base 1. The germline V gene encodes CDR1 SQVTM and CDR2 ANQGSEA. Trimming takes 2 bases from V and 7 bases from J, and the germline ends sit 12 bases apart.